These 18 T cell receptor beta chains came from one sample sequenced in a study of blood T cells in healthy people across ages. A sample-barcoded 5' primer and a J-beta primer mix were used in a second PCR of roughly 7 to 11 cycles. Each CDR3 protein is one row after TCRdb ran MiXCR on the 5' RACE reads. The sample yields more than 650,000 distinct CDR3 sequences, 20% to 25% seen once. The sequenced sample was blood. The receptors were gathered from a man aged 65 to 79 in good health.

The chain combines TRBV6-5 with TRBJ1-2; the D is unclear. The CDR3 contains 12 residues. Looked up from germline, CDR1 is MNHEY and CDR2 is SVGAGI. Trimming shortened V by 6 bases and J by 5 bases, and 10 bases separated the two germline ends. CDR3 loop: CASRRTGYGYTF. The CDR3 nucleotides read TGTGCCAGCAGAAGGACGGGGTATGGCTACACCTTC.

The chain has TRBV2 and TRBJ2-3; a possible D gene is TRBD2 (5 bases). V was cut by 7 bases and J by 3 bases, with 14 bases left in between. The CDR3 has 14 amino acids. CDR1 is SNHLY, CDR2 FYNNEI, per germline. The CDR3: CASIRREETDTQYF. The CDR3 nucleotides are TGTGCCAGCATTCGACGGGAAGAAACAGATACGCAGTATTTT. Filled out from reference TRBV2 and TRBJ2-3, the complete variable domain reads EPEVTQTPSHQVTQMGQEVILRCVPISNHLYFYWYRQILGQKVEFLVSFYNNEISEKSEIFDDQFSVERPDGSNFTLKIRSTKLEDSAMYFCASIRREETDTQYFGPGTRLTVL.

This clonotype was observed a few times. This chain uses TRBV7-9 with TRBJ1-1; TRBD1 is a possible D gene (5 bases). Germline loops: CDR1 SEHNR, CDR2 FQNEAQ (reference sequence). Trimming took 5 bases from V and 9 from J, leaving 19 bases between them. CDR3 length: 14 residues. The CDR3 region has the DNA TGTGCCAGCAGCCGCGACAGCGGAGCCACCCAAGCTTTCTTT. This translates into CASSRDSGATQAFF.

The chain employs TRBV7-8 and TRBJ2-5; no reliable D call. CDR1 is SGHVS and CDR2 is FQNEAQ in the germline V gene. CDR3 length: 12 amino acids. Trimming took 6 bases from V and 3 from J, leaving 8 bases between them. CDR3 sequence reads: CASSAVKETQYF. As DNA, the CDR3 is TGTGCCAGCAGTGCGGTCAAAGAGACCCAGTACTTC.

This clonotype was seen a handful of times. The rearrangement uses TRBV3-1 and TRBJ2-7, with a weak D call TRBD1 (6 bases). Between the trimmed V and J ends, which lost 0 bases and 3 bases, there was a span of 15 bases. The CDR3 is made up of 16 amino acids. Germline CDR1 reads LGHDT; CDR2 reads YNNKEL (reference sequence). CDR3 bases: TGTGCCAGCAGCCAAGATAAGTATTGGACAGACTACGAGCAGTACTTC. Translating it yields CASSQDKYWTDYEQYF.

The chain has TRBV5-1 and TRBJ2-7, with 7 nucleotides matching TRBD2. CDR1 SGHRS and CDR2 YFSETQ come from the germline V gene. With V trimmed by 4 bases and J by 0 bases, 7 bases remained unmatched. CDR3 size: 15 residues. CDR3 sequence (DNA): TGCGCCAGCAGCCCAACGGGGGGAAGCTCCTACGAGCAGTACTTC. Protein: CASSPTGGSSYEQYF.

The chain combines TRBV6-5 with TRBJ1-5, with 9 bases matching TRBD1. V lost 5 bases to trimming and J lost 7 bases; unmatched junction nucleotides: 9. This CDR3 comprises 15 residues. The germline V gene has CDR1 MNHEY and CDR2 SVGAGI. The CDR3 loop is CASSTGTGRLQPQHF. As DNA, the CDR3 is TGTGCCAGCAGTACCGGGACAGGGAGGTTGCAGCCCCAGCATTTT.

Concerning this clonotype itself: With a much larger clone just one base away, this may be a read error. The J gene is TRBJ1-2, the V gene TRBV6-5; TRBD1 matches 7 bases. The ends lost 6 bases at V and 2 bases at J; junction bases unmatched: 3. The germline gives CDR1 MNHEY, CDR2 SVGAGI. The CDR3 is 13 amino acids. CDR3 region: CASRLQGNYGYTF. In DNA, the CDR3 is TGTGCCAGCAGATTACAGGGGAACTATGGCTACACCTTC.

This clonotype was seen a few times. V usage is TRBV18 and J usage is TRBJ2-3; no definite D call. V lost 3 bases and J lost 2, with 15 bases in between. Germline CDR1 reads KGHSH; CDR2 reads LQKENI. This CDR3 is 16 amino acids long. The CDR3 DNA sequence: TGTGCCAGCTCACCTACCCGTCAGACCAACACAGATACGCAGTATTTT. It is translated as CASSPTRQTNTDTQYF.

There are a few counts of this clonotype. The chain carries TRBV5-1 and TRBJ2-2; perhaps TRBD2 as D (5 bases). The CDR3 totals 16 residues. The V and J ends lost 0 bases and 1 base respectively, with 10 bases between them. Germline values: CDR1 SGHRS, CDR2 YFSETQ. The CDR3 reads CASSLVSGVNTGELFF. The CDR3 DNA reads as TGCGCCAGCAGCTTGGTGTCCGGGGTGAACACCGGGGAGCTGTTTTTT.

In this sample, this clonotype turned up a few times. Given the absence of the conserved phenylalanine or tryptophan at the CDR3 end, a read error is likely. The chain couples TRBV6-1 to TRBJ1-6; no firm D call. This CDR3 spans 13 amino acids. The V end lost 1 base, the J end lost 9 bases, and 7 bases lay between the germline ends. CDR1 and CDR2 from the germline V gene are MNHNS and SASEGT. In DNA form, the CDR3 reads TGTGCCAGCAGTGAAGTGAACTTTTCACCCCTCCACCTT. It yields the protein CASSEVNFSPLHL.

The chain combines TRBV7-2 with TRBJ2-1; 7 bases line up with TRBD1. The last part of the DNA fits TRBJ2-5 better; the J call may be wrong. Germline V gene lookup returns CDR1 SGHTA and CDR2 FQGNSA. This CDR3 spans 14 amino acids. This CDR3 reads CASSLASTGETQYF. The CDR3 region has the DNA TGTGCCAGCAGCTTAGCTTCGACAGGGGAGACCCAGTACTTC.

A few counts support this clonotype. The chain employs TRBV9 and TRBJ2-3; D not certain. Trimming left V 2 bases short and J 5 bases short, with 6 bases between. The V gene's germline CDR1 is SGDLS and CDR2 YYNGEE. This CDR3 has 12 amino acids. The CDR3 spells CASSVLLDTQYF. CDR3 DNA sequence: TGTGCCAGCAGCGTCCTTTTAGATACGCAGTATTTT.

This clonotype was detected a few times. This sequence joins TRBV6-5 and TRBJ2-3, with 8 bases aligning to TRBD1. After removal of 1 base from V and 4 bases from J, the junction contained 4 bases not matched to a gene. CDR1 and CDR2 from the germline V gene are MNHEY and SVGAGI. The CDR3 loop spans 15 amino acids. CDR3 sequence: CASSYLSGGSDTQYF. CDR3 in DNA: TGTGCCAGCAGTTACTTGTCAGGGGGCTCAGATACGCAGTATTTT.

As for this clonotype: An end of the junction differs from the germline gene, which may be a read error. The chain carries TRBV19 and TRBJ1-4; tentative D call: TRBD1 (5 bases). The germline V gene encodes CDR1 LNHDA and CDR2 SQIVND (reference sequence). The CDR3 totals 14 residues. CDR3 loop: CASTPRPGEEKLFF. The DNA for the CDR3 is TGTGCCAGTACCCCAAGACCGGGGGAGGAAAAACTGTTCTTT.

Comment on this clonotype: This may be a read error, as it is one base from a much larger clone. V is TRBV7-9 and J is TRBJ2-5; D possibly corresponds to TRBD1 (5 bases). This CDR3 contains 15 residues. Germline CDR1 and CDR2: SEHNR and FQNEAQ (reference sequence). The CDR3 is CACSLVGRGQETQYF. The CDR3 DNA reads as TGTGCCTGCAGCTTAGTTGGTAGGGGTCAAGAGACCCAGTACTTC.

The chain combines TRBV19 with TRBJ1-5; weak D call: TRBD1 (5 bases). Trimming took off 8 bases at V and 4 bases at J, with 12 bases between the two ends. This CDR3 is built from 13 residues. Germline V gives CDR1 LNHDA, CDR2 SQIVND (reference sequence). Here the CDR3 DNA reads TGTGCCAGTCGGCAGGGTAGAAATCAGCCCCAGCATTTT. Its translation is CASRQGRNQPQHF.

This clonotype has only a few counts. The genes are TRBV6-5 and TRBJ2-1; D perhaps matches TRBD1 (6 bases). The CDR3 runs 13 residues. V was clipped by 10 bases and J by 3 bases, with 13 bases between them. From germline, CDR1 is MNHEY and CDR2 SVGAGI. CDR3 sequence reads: CATRQASYNEQFF. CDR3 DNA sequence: TGTGCCACACGACAGGCGAGCTACAATGAGCAGTTCTTC.